This is a list of T cell receptor beta chains from one sample in a study of identical twins. TCRdb analysed the 5' RACE reads with MiXCR anew, one entry per CDR3 protein. The sample yields roughly 230,000 distinct CDR3 sequences, approximately 8.3% seen once. These data also featured in a second study, about yellow fever vaccine responses in identical twins.

Material: CD8+ T cells sorted from blood. All receptors derive from a woman aged 18-30 years in good health. The CDR3 runs from the conserved cysteine through the conserved F or W. The D gene is left open where the match is weak. Not all rows give a size; the values are once, few, many and, for expanded clones, a class.

V: TRBV6-5
size: NA
length: 17
J: TRBJ1-2
D: TRBD1
DNA: TGTGCCAGCAGTTACTCGTCGGTACCAGGGGGCGACTATGGCTACACCTTC
CDR3: CASSYSSVPGGDYGYTF

V: TRBV4-1
size: NA
length: 12
J: TRBJ2-1
D: NA
DNA: TGCGCCAGCAGCCAAGAAACGATGGCGCAGTTCTTC
CDR3: CASSQETMAQFF

V: TRBV20-1
size: NA
length: 14
J: TRBJ2-1
D: TRBD1
DNA: TGCAGTGCTAGGGACAGGGGGAAGTACAATGAGCAGTTCTTC
CDR3: CSARDRGKYNEQFF

V: TRBV5-6
size: few
length: 16
J: TRBJ2-7
D: TRBD2
DNA: TGTGCCAGCAGCTTGACTAGCGGGAGGGGCTCCGACGAGCAGTACTTC
CDR3: CASSLTSGRGSDEQYF

V: TRBV10-3
size: NA
length: 16
J: TRBJ2-3
D: NA
DNA: TGTGCCATCAGTGTTCCAGGGCCTACGAGCACAGATACGCAGTATTTT
CDR3: CAISVPGPTSTDTQYF

V: TRBV15
size: many
length: 13
J: TRBJ2-7
D: NA
DNA: TGTGCCACCAGCACTGGGGGCGCATACGAGCAGTACTTC
CDR3: CATSTGGAYEQYF

V: TRBV4-3
size: many
length: 16
J: TRBJ2-3
D: TRBD1
DNA: TGCGCCAGCAGCCAAGATCAAGGGGGCATCACAGATACGCAGTATTTT
CDR3: CASSQDQGGITDTQYF

V: TRBV7-9
size: once
length: 15
J: TRBJ2-1
D: NA
DNA: TGTGCCAGCAGCTGGGACTCTACGGACTACAATGAGCAGTTCTTC
CDR3: CASSWDSTDYNEQFF

V: TRBV7-9
size: medium-sized
length: 12
J: TRBJ1-1
D: NA
DNA: TGTGCCAGCAGCTTAGTGGAGCAGGAAGCTTTCTTT
CDR3: CASSLVEQEAFF

V: TRBV7-9
size: NA
length: 13
J: TRBJ2-1
D: NA
DNA: TGTGCCAGCAGCCCCCGCGTAGCCGATGAGCAGTTCTTC
CDR3: CASSPRVADEQFF

V: TRBV29-1
size: many
length: 15
J: TRBJ2-7
D: TRBD2
DNA: TGCAGCGTTGAAGACCCAGCGGGGCCCTCCTACGAGCAGTACTTC
CDR3: CSVEDPAGPSYEQYF

V: TRBV6-5
size: few
length: 14
J: TRBJ2-7
D: TRBD1
DNA: TGTGCCAGCAGTTCGGACAGGGAACCCTACGAGCAGTACTTC
CDR3: CASSSDREPYEQYF

V: TRBV5-1
size: few
length: 14
J: TRBJ2-5
D: TRBD1
DNA: TGCGCCAGCAGCGATGGGACAGGGGGAGAGACCCAGTACTTC
CDR3: CASSDGTGGETQYF

V: TRBV29-1
size: many
length: 16
J: TRBJ2-1
D: TRBD2
DNA: TGCAGCGTTGAAGATCCGGCTAGCGGAGATTACAATGAGCAGTTCTTC
CDR3: CSVEDPASGDYNEQFF

V: TRBV29-1
size: many
length: 17
J: TRBJ2-3
D: NA
DNA: TGCAGCGTTGAAGATAAGTTCAAGGAGAGCGGCACAGATACGCAGTATTTT
CDR3: CSVEDKFKESGTDTQYF

V: TRBV4-2
size: many
length: 13
J: TRBJ2-3
D: NA
DNA: TGTGCCAGCAGCCAGGAGAGGCCAGATACGCAGTATTTT
CDR3: CASSQERPDTQYF

V: TRBV4-3
size: few
length: 15
J: TRBJ1-1
D: TRBD1
DNA: TGCGCCAGCAGCCCCCGCACAGGGGGCAGTACTGAAGCTTTCTTT
CDR3: CASSPRTGGSTEAFF

V: TRBV30
size: few
length: 12
J: TRBJ2-7
D: NA
DNA: TGTGCCTGGAGCGGGCTTCTGGGCGAGCAGTACTTC
CDR3: CAWSGLLGEQYF

V: TRBV12-3/TRBV12-4
size: few
length: 15
J: TRBJ2-7
D: NA
DNA: TGTGCCAGCAGGGGGAGTGGCGGGGGCATCTACGAGCAGTACTTC
CDR3: CASRGSGGGIYEQYF

V: TRBV20-1
size: many
length: 14
J: TRBJ2-7
D: NA
DNA: TGCAGTGCTCCCTTCACTAGCACCGGTTACGAGCAGTACTTC
CDR3: CSAPFTSTGYEQYF

V: TRBV4-3
size: many
length: 14
J: TRBJ2-1
D: TRBD2
DNA: TGCGCCAGCAGCCAATCGGGACTAGCAGGCGAGCAGTTCTTC
CDR3: CASSQSGLAGEQFF

V: TRBV7-3
size: NA
length: 13
J: TRBJ1-1
D: NA
DNA: TGTGCCAGCAGCTTAAGGGGTGACACTGAAGCTTTCTTT
CDR3: CASSLRGDTEAFF

V: TRBV7-9
size: many
length: 14
J: TRBJ2-5
D: NA
DNA: TGTGCCAGCAGCTCCCGGGACGGAGAAGAGACCCAGTACTTC
CDR3: CASSSRDGEETQYF

V: TRBV19
size: few
length: 18
J: TRBJ2-2
D: TRBD1
DNA: TGTGCCAGTAGTATTTTACCCTTCGGGACAGAGAACACCGGGGAGCTGTTTTTT
CDR3: CASSILPFGTENTGELFF

V: TRBV6-5
size: few
length: 18
J: TRBJ2-2
D: TRBD1
DNA: TGTGCCAGCAGTTACTGGACCGGGACAGGGTTTTCGACCGGGGAGCTGTTTTTT
CDR3: CASSYWTGTGFSTGELFF

V: TRBV24-1
size: NA
length: 18
J: TRBJ2-1
D: TRBD1
DNA: TGTGCCACCAGTGATTCTCTAATGGGACAGGGAGCCTACAATGAGCAGTTCTTC
CDR3: CATSDSLMGQGAYNEQFF

V: TRBV4-3
size: many
length: 13
J: TRBJ1-5
D: NA
DNA: TGCGCCAGCAGCCAAGCCCACGGTCAGCCCCAGCATTTT
CDR3: CASSQAHGQPQHF

V: TRBV3-1
size: NA
length: 13
J: TRBJ2-2
D: NA
DNA: TGTGCCAGCAGCCAAGAGGTCCCCGGGGAGCTGTTTTTT
CDR3: CASSQEVPGELFF